Below, 24 T cell receptor beta chains from the same sample are listed, as sequenced in a study of blood T cell repertoires in COVID-19. Here immunoSEQ multiplex PCR was the method, and the copy in TCRdb shows in-frame clones only, minus some. The sample includes about 200,000 clones, approximately 90% of them seen just once. The sequencing input was peripheral blood. The receptors shown here come from a man between 60 and 70 years old who had recovered from COVID-19.

The chain joins TRBV3-1 (or the pseudogene TRBV3-2) to TRBJ2-7, with D unclear. The V gene's germline CDR1 is LGHDT and CDR2 YNNKEL (reference sequence). The V and J ends lost 4 bases and 0 bases respectively, with 16 bases between them. There are 16 residues in the CDR3. CDR3 coding DNA: TGTGCCAGCAGCCCATTGAGCAGGCCGATCTCCTACGAGCAGTACTTC. Translation: CASSPLSRPISYEQYF.

The chain employs TRBV24-1 and TRBJ2-1, with 7 bases lining up with TRBD2. This CDR3 is 12 amino acids long. Per germline, CDR1 KGHDR and CDR2 SFDVKD. Trimming cost V 5 bases and J 7 bases; bases outside gene matches: 1. The CDR3 nucleotides are TGTGCCACCAGTGGCGGGGGTAATGAGCAGTTCTTC. Residues: CATSGGGNEQFF.

The V gene is TRBV27, the J gene TRBJ1-3; D unclear. CDR3 size: 14 residues. V was trimmed by 5 bases and J by 0 bases, leaving 8 bases between them. The germline gives CDR1 MNHEY, CDR2 SMNVEV (reference sequence). DNA of the CDR3: TGTGCCAGCAGTAGACCGGGCTCTGGAAACACCATATATTTT. It specifies CASSRPGSGNTIYF.

The V gene is TRBV9, the J gene TRBJ1-3, with TRBD1 identical over 9 bases. This CDR3 contains 15 residues. Germline V gene lookup returns CDR1 SGDLS and CDR2 YYNGEE. V trimming: 3 bases; J trimming: 3 bases; junction bases outside the gene matches: 4. CDR3 sequence (DNA): TGTGCCAGCAGCGAGGGACAGGGATTTGGAAACACCATATATTTT. Its protein is CASSEGQGFGNTIYF.

The chain carries TRBV10-1 and TRBJ2-7; 8 bases match TRBD1. The CDR3 covers 14 residues. The germline V gene has CDR1 WNHNN and CDR2 SYGVQD (reference sequence). V shed 3 bases and J 7 bases; nucleotides not matched to a gene: 8. The CDR3 here is CASSENRGSGEQYF. The CDR3 DNA follows: TGCGCCAGCAGTGAAAACAGGGGGTCGGGGGAGCAGTACTTC.

This rearrangement joins TRBV18 to TRBJ2-3; TRBD2 matches 7 bases. Germline lookup yields CDR1 KGHSH and CDR2 LQKENI. This CDR3 is built from 16 residues. Trimming cost V 3 bases and J 4 bases; bases outside gene matches: 10. The CDR3 sequence is CASSPSRGGWSDTQYF. The CDR3 nucleotides are TGTGCCAGCTCACCTAGCCGGGGAGGGTGGTCAGATACGCAGTATTTT.

The chain couples TRBV5-6 to TRBJ2-3, with 8 bases matching TRBD2. Germline-derived CDR1 and CDR2 are SGHDT and YYEEEE. V shed 3 bases and J 5 bases; nucleotides not matched to a gene: 14. The CDR3 is 17 amino acids. CDR3 DNA sequence: TGTGCCAGCAGCTCGATAGCGGGGTATCTTCAGGAAGATACGCAGTATTTT. It is translated as CASSSIAGYLQEDTQYF.

The chain employs TRBV27 and TRBJ1-5; 10 positions match TRBD1. CDR1 and CDR2 from the germline V gene are MNHEY and SMNVEV (reference sequence). V lost 5 bases and J lost 0; bases outside the gene matches: 10. This CDR3 region has 18 residues. CDR3 protein: CASSVTGQGHYSNQPQHF. The CDR3 coding sequence is TGTGCCAGCAGTGTAACGGGACAGGGGCATTATAGCAATCAGCCCCAGCATTTT.

J is TRBJ2-2 and V is TRBV9; 9 nucleotides agree with TRBD1. V lost 3 bases to trimming and J lost 6 bases; unmatched junction nucleotides: 6. The CDR3 is 15 residues long. Germline CDR1 reads SGDLS; CDR2 reads YYNGEE. The CDR3 here is CASSDGTGFSGELFF. DNA for the CDR3: TGTGCCAGCAGCGATGGGACAGGGTTCTCCGGGGAGCTGTTTTTT.

The rearrangement links TRBV10-3 to TRBJ2-3; D gene unclear. The germline V gene has CDR1 ENHRY and CDR2 SYGVKD. V gave up 10 bases and J gave up 0 bases, with 8 bases separating them. The CDR3 loop spans 12 amino acids. The CDR3 DNA sequence: TGTGCCACAACGAGCAGCACAGATACGCAGTATTTT. It yields the protein CATTSSTDTQYF.

V is TRBV30 and J is TRBJ2-3; 8 nucleotides line up with TRBD2. V shed 2 bases and J 5 bases; nucleotides not matched to a gene: 3. This CDR3 is 13 amino acids long. Germline V lookup: CDR1 GTSNPN, CDR2 SVGIG (reference sequence). CDR3 loop: CAWSFSGVDTQYF. The DNA for the CDR3 is TGTGCCTGGAGTTTTAGCGGGGTAGATACGCAGTATTTT.

This clone occurred once. The chain joins TRBV4-1 to TRBJ2-5, with a possible D match to TRBD2 (5 bases). This CDR3 comprises 16 residues. The germline gives CDR1 MGHRA, CDR2 YSYEKL. With 2 bases removed from V and 2 bases from J, the gap between germline ends came to 15 bases. The CDR3 coding sequence is TGCGCCAGCAGCCAACTACCCGCCAGCGGACAAGAGACCCAGTACTTC. Residues: CASSQLPASGQETQYF.

This clone was detected only once. This chain links TRBV6-4 with TRBJ1-2, with 7 bases identical to TRBD1. CDR1 and CDR2 from the germline V gene are MRHNA and SNTAGT. The CDR3 contains 13 residues. The V and J ends lost 6 bases and 6 bases, in that order; junction bases with no gene match: 7. The CDR3 DNA reads as TGTGCCAGCAGCCATGGAGGGGGCGATGGCTACACCTTC. This gives the protein CASSHGGGDGYTF.

The chain couples TRBV7-2 to TRBJ1-5; a weak D match, TRBD1 (5 bases). Per the germline V gene, CDR1 is SGHTA and CDR2 is FQGNSA. The CDR3 is 13 amino acids. With 4 bases removed from V and 4 bases from J, the gap between germline ends came to 8 bases. The CDR3 is CASSSQGNQPQHF. The CDR3 DNA sequence: TGTGCCAGCAGCTCTCAGGGTAATCAGCCCCAGCATTTT.

J is TRBJ2-7 and V is TRBV7-2; D uncertain. This CDR3 is built from 12 residues. V lost 5 bases and J 3 bases, leaving 8 bases between the germline ends. The V gene's germline CDR1 is SGHTA and CDR2 FQGNSA. The DNA for the CDR3 is TGTGCCAGCAGCCTATCCAACTACGAGCAGTACTTC. Its protein product is CASSLSNYEQYF.

The rearrangement joins TRBV6-1 to TRBJ1-6; the match to TRBD1 covers 12 bases. The CDR3 length is 17 residues. Germline trimming cut 4 bases from V and 7 bases from J; bases unmatched to any gene: 8. CDR1 is MNHNS and CDR2 is SASEGT in the germline V gene. CDR3 in amino acids: CASSASGQGAWNSPLHF. The CDR3 bases are TGTGCCAGCAGTGCTTCGGGACAGGGGGCTTGGAATTCACCCCTCCACTTT.

CDR3 in amino acids: CASSINPGQDYGYTF. CDR3 in DNA: TGTGCCAGTAGTATAAACCCGGGACAGGACTATGGCTACACCTTC. The chain links TRBV19 to TRBJ1-2; 8 bases align to TRBD1. The CDR3 totals 15 residues. Germline V gene data show CDR1 as LNHDA and CDR2 as SQIVND (reference sequence). V dropped 2 bases and J dropped 3; count of bases not matched to a gene: 5.

The gene calls are TRBV12-3 or TRBV12-4 and TRBJ2-5, with a tentative D call TRBD1 (5 bases). The ends were cut back, 3 bases at V and 11 bases at J, with 16 bases in the middle. The CDR3 contains 13 residues. CDR3 coding DNA: TGTGCCAGCAGTTTTAATCAGGGCGGCCGTCAGTACTTC. Translated, it gives CASSFNQGGRQYF.

The chain links TRBV6-2 or TRBV6-3 to TRBJ2-7, with a tentative D call TRBD2 (6 bases). The CDR3 is 14 residues long. Germline V lookup: CDR1 MNHEY, CDR2 SVGEGT. Between the trimmed V and J ends, which lost 4 bases and 6 bases, there was a span of 16 bases. The DNA of the CDR3 is TGTGCCAGCAGTTCCGGGCAGGAGGGAGGCGAGCAGTACTTC. Protein sequence: CASSSGQEGGEQYF.

This chain links TRBV5-1 with TRBJ2-5, with 9 bases that match TRBD2. This CDR3 contains 14 residues. V lost 5 bases, J lost 2 bases, and 4 bases stayed unmatched. Germline CDR1 is SGHRS and CDR2 is YFSETQ. The CDR3 sequence is CASRSSGVQETQYF. As DNA, the CDR3 is TGCGCCAGCAGGTCTAGCGGGGTTCAAGAGACCCAGTACTTC.

CDR3 sequence: CASSQGWQPQHF. Here the CDR3 DNA reads TGTGCCAGCAGCCAGGGGTGGCAGCCCCAGCATTTT. The V gene is TRBV28, the J gene TRBJ1-5; D perhaps matches TRBD1 (6 bases). The V end was cut by 6 bases, the J end by 7 bases, with 10 bases between. The germline gives CDR1 MDHEN, CDR2 SYDVKM. There are 12 residues in the CDR3.

The chain combines TRBV7-3 with TRBJ2-1, with D possibly being TRBD1 (5 bases). V lost 5 bases and J 0 bases, leaving 8 bases between the germline ends. CDR1 is SGHTA, CDR2 FQGTGA, per germline. This CDR3 has 14 amino acids. CDR3 region: CASSPDSSYNEQFF. CDR3 bases: TGTGCCAGCAGCCCTGACAGCTCCTACAATGAGCAGTTCTTC.

The chain employs TRBV21-1 and TRBJ2-7; the DNA was not used to check the table's D call, TRBD2. TRBV21-1 is given as a pseudogene. The CDR3 contains 10 residues. CDR3 protein: CASRYYEQYF. CDR3 nucleotides: TGTGCCAGCAGATACTACGAGCAGTACTTC.

V usage is TRBV5-8 and J usage is TRBJ1-3; D is unclear. This CDR3 has 13 residues. Trimming removed 5 bases from V and 0 bases from J, with 6 bases in between. CDR1 SGHTS and CDR2 YDEGEE come from the germline V gene. The CDR3 here is CASSHISGNTIYF. The CDR3 DNA reads TGTGCCAGCAGTCACATCTCTGGAAACACCATATATTTT.